The rows below give T cell receptor beta chains drawn from one sample of a study of blood T cell repertoires in COVID-19. Method: immunoSEQ multiplex PCR; TCRdb's copy keeps in-frame clones and lacks some. The sample lists 15,000 or so clones; approximately 90% were seen once. The sample taken for sequencing was peripheral blood. These receptors came from a human donor in a cohort sampled during active COVID-19. Both conserved end residues are part of each CDR3. A D gene is named only where the DNA matches it firmly. Size is omitted from some rows. Given values are once, few, many or a class for expanded clones.

17	.	.	TRBV24-1	TRBJ2-3	TGTGCCACCAGTGATTTGGGGCAGGATATTGACACAGATACGCAGTATTTT	CATSDLGQDIDTDTQYF
18	.	TRBD1	TRBV7-9	TRBJ1-2	TGTGCCAGCAGTGACGGACAGGGAAGGTCATCAAGTGACTATGGCTACACCTTC	CASSDGQGRSSSDYGYTF
14	.	.	TRBV30	TRBJ2-1	TGTGCCTGGAGTTCCGGGACTGACCCCAATGAGCAGTTCTTC	CAWSSGTDPNEQFF
15	few	TRBD1	TRBV28	TRBJ1-2	TGTGCCAGCAGTTTTCGGCAGGGGGTTAGCTATGGCTACACCTTC	CASSFRQGVSYGYTF
13	.	.	TRBV19	TRBJ2-1	TGTGCCAGCGCGGGGGCCGGGTACAATGAGCAGTTCTTC	CASAGAGYNEQFF
14	.	.	TRBV7-9	TRBJ2-7	TGTGCCAGCAGCGGGCACGGGGATTCGTACGAGCAGTACTTC	CASSGHGDSYEQYF
15	few	.	TRBV24-1	TRBJ2-3	TGTGCCACCAGTGATTTGAAGCTAGCTGCAGATACGCAGTATTTT	CATSDLKLAADTQYF
15	.	TRBD1	TRBV4-1	TRBJ2-7	TGCGCCAGCAGCCCGACGGGACAGGGTATCTACGAGCAGTACTTC	CASSPTGQGIYEQYF
16	.	TRBD1	TRBV30	TRBJ2-7	TGTGCCTGGAGACCTGCCGGGACAGGGGCCGGCGGGGAGCAGTACTTC	CAWRPAGTGAGGEQYF
16	.	.	TRBV27	TRBJ2-7	TGTGCCAGCAGTTTTATAAGCTCGGCAGGGCCTTACGAGCAGTACTTC	CASSFISSAGPYEQYF
15	.	TRBD1	TRBV10-3	TRBJ2-3	TGTGCCATCAGTGACCGGGACAGTAGCACAGATACGCAGTATTTT	CAISDRDSSTDTQYF
15	.	.	TRBV5-1	TRBJ2-3	TGCGCCAGCAGCTCGGAGGGGACTAGCACAGATACGCAGTATTTT	CASSSEGTSTDTQYF
17	.	.	TRBV19	TRBJ2-1	TGTGCCAGTAGTACCCCGGGACTCGGGGATAGGAACAATGAGCAGTTCTTC	CASSTPGLGDRNNEQFF
13	.	.	TRBV30	TRBJ1-2	TGTGCCTGGAGTGTACGGGTCCTATCCGGCTACACCTTC	CAWSVRVLSGYTF
17	.	.	TRBV28	TRBJ2-3	TGTGCCAGCAGTCTCTTTTTTCGGGGGAGCAACACAGATACGCAGTATTTT	CASSLFFRGSNTDTQYF
12	.	.	TRBV12-3/TRBV12-4	TRBJ1-1	TGTGCCAGCAGGTATGAGTACACTGAAGCTTTCTTT	CASRYEYTEAFF
15	.	TRBD2	TRBV3-1/TRBV3-2	TRBJ2-5	TGTGCCAGCAGCGAGACTAGCGGGGGGGTTGAGACCCAGTACTTC	CASSETSGGVETQYF
14	once	.	TRBV27	TRBJ1-1	TGTGCCAGCGGGCCCCGTCTGTCGAACACTGAAGCTTTCTTT	CASGPRLSNTEAFF
12	.	.	TRBV11-3	TRBJ2-7	TGTGCCAGTTCCGGGAACCCTGTCGAGCAGTACTTC	CASSGNPVEQYF
11	once	.	TRBV27	TRBJ1-2	TGTGCCAGCAGTTCCAGGGATGGCTACACCTTC	CASSSRDGYTF
13	few	TRBD1	TRBV7-3	TRBJ2-2	TGTGCCAGCAGGGGGACAGGGGCCGGGGAGCTGTTTTTT	CASRGTGAGELFF
15	.	TRBD1	TRBV5-8	TRBJ2-1	TGTGCCAGCAGCACGGGGACAGGGCCCTACAATGAGCAGTTCTTC	CASSTGTGPYNEQFF
17	.	.	TRBV5-1	TRBJ2-1	TGCGCCAGCAGCTTGGGATATAGCGAGGGGGTATACAATGAGCAGTTCTTC	CASSLGYSEGVYNEQFF
15	.	.	TRBV5-1	TRBJ2-1	TGCGCCAGCAGCTTGGACGGGGGGCCCTACAATGAGCAGTTCTTC	CASSLDGGPYNEQFF
15	.	TRBD1	TRBV18	TRBJ1-2	TGTGCCAGCTCACCGGATGCAGGGGGCAACTATGGCTACACCTTC	CASSPDAGGNYGYTF
15	.	TRBD2	TRBV4-2	TRBJ2-1	TGTGCCAGCAGCCAAGGAGCGGGAGCCTACAATGAGCAGTTCTTC	CASSQGAGAYNEQFF
17	.	.	TRBV18	TRBJ1-5	TGTGCCAGCTCACCAGAAGGGGTTTCCGATAGCAATCAGCCCCAGCATTTT	CASSPEGVSDSNQPQHF
17	.	.	TRBV19	TRBJ2-7	TGTGCCAGTAGTATAACCCCGGACAGATTTCCTTTTTACGAGCAGTACTTC	CASSITPDRFPFYEQYF
16	.	.	TRBV5-1	TRBJ2-1	TGCGCCAGCAGCTCCTACCCGGGAAACTCCTACAATGAGCAGTTCTTC	CASSSYPGNSYNEQFF
15	.	TRBD2	TRBV9	TRBJ2-7	TGTGCCAGCAGCCAGACGGGAGGTATTTCCTACGAGCAGTACTTC	CASSQTGGISYEQYF
16	.	TRBD2	TRBV10-3	TRBJ2-1	TGTGCCATCAGTGGGGGGCTAGCGGGGCCCTACAATGAGCAGTTCTTC	CAISGGLAGPYNEQFF
13	.	TRBD1	TRBV6-2/TRBV6-3	TRBJ2-7	TGTGCCAGCAGTTCGACAGGGGGCTACGAGCAGTACTTC	CASSSTGGYEQYF
14	.	.	TRBV5-1	TRBJ1-1	TGCGCCAGCAGCTCTGGGACTGGGAACACTGAAGCTTTCTTT	CASSSGTGNTEAFF
12	.	.	TRBV7-2	TRBJ1-3	TGTGCCAGCAGCCGTTCTGGAAACACCATATATTTT	CASSRSGNTIYF
15	.	.	TRBV19	TRBJ2-7	TGTGCCAGTAGTTTAAGATTCGGGGAGTCCTACGAGCAGTACTTC	CASSLRFGESYEQYF
14	.	.	TRBV3-1/TRBV3-2	TRBJ2-7	TGTGCCAGCAGCCAATCAGGAGGGCGCTACGAGCAGTACTTC	CASSQSGGRYEQYF
15	.	.	TRBV6-2/TRBV6-3	TRBJ2-1	TGTGCCAGCAGTTACCGCCTAGCAGATTGGGATGAGCAGTTCTTC	CASSYRLADWDEQFF
13	.	.	TRBV19	TRBJ2-7	TGTGCCAGTAGGGGCGAGAAGGACTACGAGCAGTACTTC	CASRGEKDYEQYF
13	.	TRBD1	TRBV6-6	TRBJ1-2	TGTGCCAGCATTCGGACAGGGGGAGATGGCTACACCTTC	CASIRTGGDGYTF
11	.	.	TRBV6-6	TRBJ1-1	TGTGCCAGCAGTTCCTACACTGAAGCTTTCTTT	CASSSYTEAFF
15	few	.	TRBV5-1	TRBJ1-1	TGCGCCAGCAGCTTGGGGGAGGGCGCAGGCGCTGAAGCTTTCTTT	CASSLGEGAGAEAFF
14	.	.	TRBV4-1	TRBJ1-1	TGCGCCAGCAGCCAAGATCGGACTCAATATGAAGCTTTCTTT	CASSQDRTQYEAFF
13	.	.	TRBV12-5	TRBJ1-1	TGTGCTAGTGGCCTCGACTTGAACACTGAAGCTTTCTTT	CASGLDLNTEAFF